A single sample gave rise to the 20 T cell receptor beta chains below, sequenced in a study of blood T cell repertoires in COVID-19. This table comes from immunoSEQ multiplex PCR, and its TCRdb copy is limited to in-frame clones, with some not included. The sample lists over 110,000 clones, nearly 85% occurring once. The material sequenced was PBMCs or T cells enriched from blood (not recorded which). The receptors derive from a man aged 50 or older in a cohort exposed to, infected with or recovered from COVID-19 (not recorded which).

The chain couples TRBV5-1 to TRBJ1-4; D is unresolved. Germline-derived CDR1 and CDR2 are SGHRS and YFSETQ. This CDR3 is 14 amino acids long. Trimming shortened V by 2 bases and J by 8 bases, and 13 bases separated the two germline ends. Written as DNA, the CDR3 is TGCGCCAGCAGCTTTGGGGAGTTCAGGGAAAAACTGTTTTTT. This codes for CASSFGEFREKLFF.

CDR3 DNA: TGTGCCAGCAGCTTAGCAATGGGACTACCCAGGAATGAGCAGTTCTTC. It yields the protein CASSLAMGLPRNEQFF. The chain combines TRBV7-6 with TRBJ2-1, with TRBD2 identical over 7 bases. Germline CDR1 and CDR2: SGHVS and FNYEAQ. This CDR3 has 16 residues. The V and J ends lost 0 bases and 7 bases, in that order; junction bases with no gene match: 9.

The chain is built from TRBV4-3 and TRBJ2-3; 10 nucleotides agree with TRBD2. The germline V gene has CDR1 LGHNA and CDR2 YSLEER. The CDR3 is 20 amino acids. V lost 0 bases and J lost 0; bases outside the gene matches: 12. The CDR3 is CASSQEASGGAVASTDTQYF. The CDR3 DNA sequence: TGCGCCAGCAGCCAAGAGGCTAGCGGGGGCGCAGTTGCTAGCACAGATACGCAGTATTTT.

J is TRBJ2-2 and V is TRBV19; D is perhaps TRBD2 (7 bases). CDR1 is LNHDA, CDR2 SQIVND, per germline (reference sequence). Between the trimmed V and J ends, which lost 10 bases and 2 bases, there was a span of 17 bases. The CDR3 has 15 residues. The CDR3 region has the DNA TGTGCCACTACAAGGGGGGGAGGAAACACCGGGGAGCTGTTTTTT. Translation: CATTRGGGNTGELFF.

The genes are TRBV11-2 and TRBJ1-1; 8 bases align to TRBD1. Germline CDR1 reads SGHAT; CDR2 reads FQNNGV. The CDR3 sequence is 15 residues long. The J segment lost 1 base and the V segment lost 5 bases, leaving 6 bases of the junction unmatched. CDR3 in amino acids: CASSPRTGWNTEAFF. DNA of the CDR3: TGTGCCAGCAGCCCCCGGACAGGGTGGAACACTGAAGCTTTCTTT.

V usage is TRBV29-1 and J usage is TRBJ1-3; D is undetermined. Trimming left V 6 bases short and J 4 bases short, with 16 bases between. This CDR3 region has 14 residues. Germline-derived CDR1 and CDR2 are SQVTM and ANQGSEA. In DNA, the CDR3 is TGCAGCGTCCTGGGGAGCCGGGCCGGAAACACCATATATTTT. Translated: CSVLGSRAGNTIYF. Full variable domain (remainder filled in from reference TRBV29-1 and TRBJ1-3): SAVISQKPSRDICQRGTSLTIQCQVDSQVTMMFWYRQQPGQSLTLIATANQGSEATYESGFVIDKFPISRPNLTFSTLTVSNMSPEDSSIYLCSVLGSRAGNTIYFGEGSWLTVV.

The gene calls are TRBV27 and TRBJ1-6; TRBD1 aligns across 7 bases. The CDR3 is 16 residues long. V trimming: 6 bases; J trimming: 10 bases; junction bases outside the gene matches: 15. The germline V gene has CDR1 MNHEY and CDR2 SMNVEV (reference sequence). CDR3: CASSLMEGAQNSPLHF. CDR3 bases: TGTGCCAGCAGCCTCATGGAGGGGGCTCAAAACTCACCCCTCCACTTT.

This chain connects TRBV14 to TRBJ2-5; 9 bases map to TRBD1. The CDR3 length is 17 residues. Germline trimming cut 4 bases from V and 0 bases from J; bases unmatched to any gene: 9. Germline CDR1 SGHDN, CDR2 FVKESK. The CDR3 nucleotides read TGTGCCAGCAGCCCCCCGGGACAGGGCTATAACCAAGAGACCCAGTACTTC. It encodes CASSPPGQGYNQETQYF.

The chain has TRBV5-1 and TRBJ1-2; no clear D gene. Germline V CDR1 and CDR2: SGHRS, YFSETQ. The V end lost 0 bases, the J end lost 2 bases, and 5 bases lay between the germline ends. The CDR3 length is 13 residues. The CDR3 DNA reads TGCGCCAGCAGCTTGGGGGAGAACTATGGCTACACCTTC. Amino acids: CASSLGENYGYTF.

V and J are TRBV6-5 and TRBJ1-2; D call uncertain. Trimming took off 8 bases at V and 1 base at J, with 11 bases between the two ends. CDR1 and CDR2 from the germline V gene are MNHEY and SVGAGI. This CDR3 region has 13 residues. The CDR3 region is CASVDQNNYGYTF. The CDR3 coding sequence is TGTGCCAGCGTTGATCAGAATAACTATGGCTACACCTTC.

J is TRBJ2-3 and V is TRBV7-6, with TRBD2 matching 13 bases. This CDR3 is 17 amino acids long. Trimming at V came to 0 bases and at J to 1 base, leaving 1 base not matched to a gene. In germline, CDR1 is SGHVS, CDR2 FNYEAQ. CDR3 sequence: CASSLAGTSGGTDTQYF. In nucleotides, the CDR3 is TGTGCCAGCAGCTTAGCGGGGACTAGCGGGGGCACAGATACGCAGTATTTT.

V gene TRBV9 combines with J gene TRBJ2-2; D gene ambiguous. Germline V gives CDR1 SGDLS, CDR2 YYNGEE. V was pared by 0 bases and J by 7 bases, with 4 bases between. CDR3 size: 12 residues. The DNA for the CDR3 is TGTGCCAGCAGCGTAGGAGACGGGGAGCTGTTTTTT. It encodes CASSVGDGELFF.

The J gene is TRBJ2-3, the V gene TRBV4-1; D unresolved. The CDR3 contains 13 residues. Germline V gives CDR1 MGHRA, CDR2 YSYEKL. Trimming removed 1 base from V and 6 bases from J, with 8 bases in between. The CDR3 sequence is CASSQVGADTQYF. The CDR3 region has the DNA TGCGCCAGCAGCCAAGTAGGAGCGGATACGCAGTATTTT.

The rearrangement links TRBV30 to TRBJ1-5; 8 nucleotides line up with TRBD1. CDR3 length: 14 residues. V shed 1 base, J shed 4 bases, and the junction held 3 bases outside the gene matches. Germline CDR1 and CDR2: GTSNPN and SVGIG (reference sequence). Here the CDR3 reads CAWSADRENQPQHF. The CDR3 nucleotides read TGTGCCTGGAGTGCGGACAGGGAAAATCAGCCCCAGCATTTT.

The V gene is TRBV5-6, the J gene TRBJ1-3; D ambiguous. CDR3 length: 13 amino acids. Looked up from germline, CDR1 is SGHDT and CDR2 is YYEEEE. Deletions cut 3 bases from V and 1 base from J, with 5 bases between. The CDR3 protein is CASSYRSGNTIYF. The DNA for the CDR3 is TGTGCCAGCAGCTACAGATCTGGAAACACCATATATTTT.

A word on this clone: At the DNA level, this CDR3 is encoded by other sequences in the same sample as well. The J gene is TRBJ1-3, the V gene TRBV5-1; D perhaps matches TRBD1 (6 bases). This CDR3 comprises 15 residues. V lost 4 bases and J lost 0, with 11 bases in between. Looked up from germline, CDR1 is SGHRS and CDR2 is YFSETQ. Written as DNA, the CDR3 is TGCGCCAGCAGCCAACAGGGTAGCTCTGGAAACACCATATATTTT. Its protein is CASSQQGSSGNTIYF. Looking up the rest from reference TRBV5-1 and TRBJ1-3 gives the full variable domain: KAGVTQTPRYLIKTRGQQVTLSCSPISGHRSVSWYQQTPGQGLQFLFEYFSETQRNKGNFPGRFSGRQFSNSRSEMNVSTLELGDSALYLCASSQQGSSGNTIYFGEGSWLTVV.

The chain recombines TRBV5-6 with TRBJ2-6, with TRBD1 matching over 9 bases. CDR3 length: 19 residues. Trimming removed 4 bases from V and 0 bases from J; junction bases left unmatched: 11. Germline V gene sequence: CDR1 SGHDT, CDR2 YYEEEE. The CDR3 protein is CASSGTKQGALSGANVLTF. The DNA of the CDR3 is TGTGCCAGCAGCGGGACGAAACAGGGGGCCCTCTCTGGGGCCAACGTCCTGACTTTC.

The chain uses TRBV2 and TRBJ1-6; a possible D gene is TRBD1 (6 bases). This CDR3 is 12 amino acids long. Trimming took off 8 bases at V and 7 bases at J, with 9 bases between the two ends. CDR1 and CDR2 from the germline V gene are SNHLY and FYNNEI. The CDR3 DNA reads TGTGCCAGCGGACAGCTAAATTCACCCCTCCACTTT. As protein: CASGQLNSPLHF.

Only a few counts were recorded for this clone. The chain uses TRBV2 and TRBJ2-1; D is ambiguous. The V gene's germline CDR1 is SNHLY and CDR2 FYNNEI. Trimming removed 2 bases at V and 1 base at J, with 9 bases between. This CDR3 region has 15 residues. The CDR3 is CASSELETSYNEQFF. In DNA form, the CDR3 reads TGTGCCAGCAGTGAATTAGAGACTTCCTACAATGAGCAGTTCTTC.

V usage is TRBV18 and J usage is TRBJ1-2; 7 nucleotides agree with TRBD1. Germline V gene lookup returns CDR1 KGHSH and CDR2 LQKENI. J lost 3 bases, V lost 3 bases, and 7 bases had no gene match. This CDR3 has 15 residues. The CDR3 DNA reads TGTGCCAGCTCACCCGAGGGGGCGCGGGACTATGGCTACACCTTC. It specifies CASSPEGARDYGYTF.